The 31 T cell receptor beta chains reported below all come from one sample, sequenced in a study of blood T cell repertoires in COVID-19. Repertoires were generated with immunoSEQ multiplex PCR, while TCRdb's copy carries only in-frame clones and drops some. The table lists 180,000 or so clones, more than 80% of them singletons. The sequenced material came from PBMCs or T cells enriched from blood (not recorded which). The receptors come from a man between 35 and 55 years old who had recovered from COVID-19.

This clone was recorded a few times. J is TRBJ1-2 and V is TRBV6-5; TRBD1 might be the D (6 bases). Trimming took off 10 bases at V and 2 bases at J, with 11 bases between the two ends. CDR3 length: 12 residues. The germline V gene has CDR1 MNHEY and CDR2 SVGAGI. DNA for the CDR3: TGTGCCACCCGCAGGGGAAACTATGGCTACACCTTC. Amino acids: CATRRGNYGYTF.

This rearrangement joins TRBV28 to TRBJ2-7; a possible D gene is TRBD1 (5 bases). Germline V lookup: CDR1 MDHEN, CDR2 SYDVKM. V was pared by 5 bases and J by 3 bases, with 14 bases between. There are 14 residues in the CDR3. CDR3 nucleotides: TGTGCCAGCAGTCTTGTCCCAGGGCTCTACGAGCAGTACTTC. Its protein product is CASSLVPGLYEQYF.

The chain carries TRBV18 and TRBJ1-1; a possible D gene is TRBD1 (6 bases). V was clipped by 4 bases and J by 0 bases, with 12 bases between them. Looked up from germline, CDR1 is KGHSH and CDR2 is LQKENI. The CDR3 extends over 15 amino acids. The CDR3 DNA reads TGTGCCAGCTCACTTCCCCAGGGGATGAACACTGAAGCTTTCTTT. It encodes CASSLPQGMNTEAFF. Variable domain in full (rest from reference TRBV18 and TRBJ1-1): NAGVMQNPRHLVRRRGQEARLRCSPMKGHSHVYWYRQLPEEGLKFMVYLQKENIIDESGMPKERFSAEFPKEGPSILRIQQVVRGDSAAYFCASSLPQGMNTEAFFGQGTRLTVV.

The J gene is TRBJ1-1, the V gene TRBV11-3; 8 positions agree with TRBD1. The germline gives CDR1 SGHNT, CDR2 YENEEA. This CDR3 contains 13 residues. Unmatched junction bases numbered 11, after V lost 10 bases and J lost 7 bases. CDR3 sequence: CAITYTGTGEAFF. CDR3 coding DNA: TGTGCCATCACATATACCGGGACAGGTGAAGCTTTCTTT.

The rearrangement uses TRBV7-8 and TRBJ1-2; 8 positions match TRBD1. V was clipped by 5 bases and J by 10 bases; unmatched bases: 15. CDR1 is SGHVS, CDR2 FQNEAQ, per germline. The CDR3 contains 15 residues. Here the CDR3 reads CASSTRQGQIRDYTF. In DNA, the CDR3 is TGTGCCAGCAGCACTAGACAGGGGCAAATTCGGGACTACACCTTC.

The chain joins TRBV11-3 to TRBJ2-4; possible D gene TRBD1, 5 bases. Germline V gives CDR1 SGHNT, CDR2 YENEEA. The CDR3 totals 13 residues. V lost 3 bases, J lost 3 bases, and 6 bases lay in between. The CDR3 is CASSFDSKNIQYF. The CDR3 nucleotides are TGTGCCAGCAGCTTTGACAGCAAAAACATTCAGTACTTC.

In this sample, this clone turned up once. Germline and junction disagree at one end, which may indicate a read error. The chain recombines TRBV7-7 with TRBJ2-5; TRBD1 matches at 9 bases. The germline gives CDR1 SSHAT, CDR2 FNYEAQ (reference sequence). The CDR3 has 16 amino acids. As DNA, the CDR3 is TGTGCTAGCAGCCCAGGACAGGGGTCCAGCAGAGAGACCCAGTACTTC. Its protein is CASSPGQGSSRETQYF.

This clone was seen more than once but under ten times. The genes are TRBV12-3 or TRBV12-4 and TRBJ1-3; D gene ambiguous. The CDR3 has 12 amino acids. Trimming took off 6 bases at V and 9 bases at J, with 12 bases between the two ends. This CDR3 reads CASSRGLSTIYF. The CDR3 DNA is TGTGCCAGCAGCCGGGGTCTGTCCACCATATATTTT.

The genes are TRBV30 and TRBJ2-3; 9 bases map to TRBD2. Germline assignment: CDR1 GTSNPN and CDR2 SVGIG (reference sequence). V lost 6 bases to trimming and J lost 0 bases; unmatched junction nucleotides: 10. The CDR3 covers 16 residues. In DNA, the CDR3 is TGTGCCTGCCAACCGGGACTAGCCTCTAGCACAGATACGCAGTATTTT. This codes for CACQPGLASSTDTQYF. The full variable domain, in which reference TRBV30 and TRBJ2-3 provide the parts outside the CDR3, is SQTIHQWPATLVQPVGSPLSLECTVEGTSNPNLYWYRQAAGRGLQLLFYSVGIGQISSEVPQNLSASRPQDRQFILSSKKLLLSDSGFYLCACQPGLASSTDTQYFGPGTRLTVL.

The DNA for the CDR3 is TGCAGCGTCCCGATCGGGGTTGGCTACACCTTC. Its protein is CSVPIGVGYTF. The V gene is TRBV29-1, the J gene TRBJ1-2; no firm D call. The CDR3 is 11 amino acids. Germline CDR1 is SQVTM and CDR2 is ANQGSEA. With 6 bases removed from V and 7 bases from J, the gap between germline ends came to 12 bases.

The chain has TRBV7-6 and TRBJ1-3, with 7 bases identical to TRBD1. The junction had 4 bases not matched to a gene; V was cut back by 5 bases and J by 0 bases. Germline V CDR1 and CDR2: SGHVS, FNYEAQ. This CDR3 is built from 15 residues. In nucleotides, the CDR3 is TGTGCCAGCAGCGTGGGACAGAGCTCTGGAAACACCATATATTTT. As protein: CASSVGQSSGNTIYF.

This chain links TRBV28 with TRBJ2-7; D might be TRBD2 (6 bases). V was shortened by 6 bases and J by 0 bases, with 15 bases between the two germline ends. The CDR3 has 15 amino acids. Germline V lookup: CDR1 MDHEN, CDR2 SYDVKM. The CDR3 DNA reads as TGTGCCAGCAGCCAAAGCGGGCCTAGCTCCTACGAGCAGTACTTC. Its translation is CASSQSGPSSYEQYF.

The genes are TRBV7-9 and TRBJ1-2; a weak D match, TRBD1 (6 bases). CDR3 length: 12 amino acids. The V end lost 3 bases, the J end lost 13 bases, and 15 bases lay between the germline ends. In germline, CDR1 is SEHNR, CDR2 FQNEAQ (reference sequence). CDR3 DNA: TGTGCCAGCAGCTTCAACAGGGAGTCGCTCACCTTC. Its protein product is CASSFNRESLTF.

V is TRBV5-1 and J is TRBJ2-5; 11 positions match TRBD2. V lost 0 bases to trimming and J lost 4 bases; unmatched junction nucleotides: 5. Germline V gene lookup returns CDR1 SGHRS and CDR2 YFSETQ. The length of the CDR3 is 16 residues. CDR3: CASSLESLAGGETQYF. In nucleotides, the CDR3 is TGCGCCAGCAGCTTGGAATCCCTAGCGGGGGGAGAGACCCAGTACTTC.

This CDR3 reads CASSPAPGITDTQYF. Here the CDR3 DNA reads TGTGCCAGCAGCCCCGCACCAGGGATCACAGATACGCAGTATTTT. The genes are TRBV6-5 and TRBJ2-3; D might be TRBD1 (5 bases). V gave up 6 bases and J gave up 2 bases, with 15 bases separating them. The germline CDR1 and CDR2 sequences are MNHEY and SVGAGI. The CDR3 consists of 15 residues.

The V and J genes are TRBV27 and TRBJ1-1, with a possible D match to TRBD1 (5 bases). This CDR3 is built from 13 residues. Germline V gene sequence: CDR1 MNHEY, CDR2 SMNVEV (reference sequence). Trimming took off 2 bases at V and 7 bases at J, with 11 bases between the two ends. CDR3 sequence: CASSLTPQGEAFF. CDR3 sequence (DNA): TGTGCCAGCAGTTTAACCCCCCAGGGTGAAGCTTTCTTT.

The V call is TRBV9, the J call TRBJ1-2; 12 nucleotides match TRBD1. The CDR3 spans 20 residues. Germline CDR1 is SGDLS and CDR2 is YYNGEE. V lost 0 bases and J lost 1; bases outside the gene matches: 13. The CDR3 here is CASSVGASGTGGHNNYGYTF. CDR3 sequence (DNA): TGTGCCAGCAGCGTAGGCGCATCCGGGACAGGGGGCCATAATAACTATGGCTACACCTTC.

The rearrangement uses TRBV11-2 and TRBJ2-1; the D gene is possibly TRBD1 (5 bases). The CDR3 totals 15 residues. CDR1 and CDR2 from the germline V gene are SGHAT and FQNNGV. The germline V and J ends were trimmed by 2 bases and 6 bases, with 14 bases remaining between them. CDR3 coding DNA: TGTGCCAGCAGCTTATCTTCGGCAGGGATCAATGAGCAGTTCTTC. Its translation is CASSLSSAGINEQFF.

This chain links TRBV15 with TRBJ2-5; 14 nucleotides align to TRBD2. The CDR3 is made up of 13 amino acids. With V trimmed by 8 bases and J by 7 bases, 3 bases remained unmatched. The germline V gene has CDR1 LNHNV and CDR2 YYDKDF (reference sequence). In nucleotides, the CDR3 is TGTGCCACCGGAGGGACTAGCGGGGGGACCCAGTACTTC. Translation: CATGGTSGGTQYF.

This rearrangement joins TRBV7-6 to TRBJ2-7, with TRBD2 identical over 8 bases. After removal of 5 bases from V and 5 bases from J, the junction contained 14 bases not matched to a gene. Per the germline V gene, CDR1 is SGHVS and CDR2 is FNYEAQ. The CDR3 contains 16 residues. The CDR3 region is CASSTVAKAGEDEQYF. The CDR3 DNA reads TGTGCCAGCAGCACCGTCGCCAAAGCGGGAGAGGACGAGCAGTACTTC.

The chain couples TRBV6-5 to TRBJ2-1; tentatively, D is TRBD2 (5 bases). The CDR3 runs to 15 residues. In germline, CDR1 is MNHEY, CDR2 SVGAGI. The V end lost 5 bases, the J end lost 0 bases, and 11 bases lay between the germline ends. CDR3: CASSRSGGSYNEQFF. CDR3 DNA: TGTGCCAGCAGTAGAAGCGGAGGCTCCTACAATGAGCAGTTCTTC.

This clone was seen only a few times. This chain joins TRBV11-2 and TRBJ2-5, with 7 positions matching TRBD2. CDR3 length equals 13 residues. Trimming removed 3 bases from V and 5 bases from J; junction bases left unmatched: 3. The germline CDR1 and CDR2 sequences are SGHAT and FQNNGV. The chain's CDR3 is CASSFVGGETQYF. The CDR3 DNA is TGTGCCAGCAGCTTCGTCGGGGGGGAGACCCAGTACTTC.

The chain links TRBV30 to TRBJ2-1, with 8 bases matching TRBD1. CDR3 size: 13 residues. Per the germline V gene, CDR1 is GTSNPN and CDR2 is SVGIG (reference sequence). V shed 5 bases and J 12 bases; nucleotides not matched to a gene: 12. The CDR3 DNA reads TGTGCCTGGGCCGGGACAGGTAGTTTGGTGCAGTTCTTC. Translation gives CAWAGTGSLVQFF.

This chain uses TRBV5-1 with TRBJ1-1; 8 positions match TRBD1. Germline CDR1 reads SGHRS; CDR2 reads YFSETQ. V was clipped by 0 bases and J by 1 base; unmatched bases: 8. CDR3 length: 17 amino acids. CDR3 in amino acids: CASSLEGPGGANTEAFF. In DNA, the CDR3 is TGCGCCAGCAGCTTGGAAGGGCCAGGGGGCGCGAACACTGAAGCTTTCTTT. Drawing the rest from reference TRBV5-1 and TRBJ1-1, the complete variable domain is KAGVTQTPRYLIKTRGQQVTLSCSPISGHRSVSWYQQTPGQGLQFLFEYFSETQRNKGNFPGRFSGRQFSNSRSEMNVSTLELGDSALYLCASSLEGPGGANTEAFFGQGTRLTVV.

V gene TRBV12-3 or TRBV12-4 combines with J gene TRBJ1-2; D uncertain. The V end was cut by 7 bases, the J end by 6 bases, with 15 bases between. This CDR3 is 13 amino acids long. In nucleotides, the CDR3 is TGTGCCAGCACCCCACTTGGGAGGGATGGCTACACCTTC. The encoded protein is CASTPLGRDGYTF.

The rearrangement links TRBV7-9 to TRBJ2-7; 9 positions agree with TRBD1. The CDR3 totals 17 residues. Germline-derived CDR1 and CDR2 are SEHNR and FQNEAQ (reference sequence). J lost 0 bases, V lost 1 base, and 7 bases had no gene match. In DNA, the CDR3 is TGTGCCAGCAGCTTAGGCCCGGGACAGGGTACCTCCTACGAGCAGTACTTC. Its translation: CASSLGPGQGTSYEQYF.

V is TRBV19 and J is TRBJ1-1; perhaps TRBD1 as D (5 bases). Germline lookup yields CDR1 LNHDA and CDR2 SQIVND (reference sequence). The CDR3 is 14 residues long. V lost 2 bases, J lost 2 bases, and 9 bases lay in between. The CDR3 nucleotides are TGTGCCAGTAGTATAAGGGGCCTCAACACTGAAGCTTTCTTT. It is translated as CASSIRGLNTEAFF.

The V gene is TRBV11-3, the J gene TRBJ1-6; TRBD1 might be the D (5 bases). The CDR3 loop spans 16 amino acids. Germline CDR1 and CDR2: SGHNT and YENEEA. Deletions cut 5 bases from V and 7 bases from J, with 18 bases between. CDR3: CASSPSGGTGNSPLHF. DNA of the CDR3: TGTGCCAGCAGCCCGAGTGGCGGGACGGGGAATTCACCCCTCCACTTT.

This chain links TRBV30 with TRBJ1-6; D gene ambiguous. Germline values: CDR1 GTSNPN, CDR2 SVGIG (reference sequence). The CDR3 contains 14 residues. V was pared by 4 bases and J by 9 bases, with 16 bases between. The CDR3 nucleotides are TGTGCCTGGACCCCAAACGGGGTCGGTTCACCCCTCCACTTT. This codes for CAWTPNGVGSPLHF.

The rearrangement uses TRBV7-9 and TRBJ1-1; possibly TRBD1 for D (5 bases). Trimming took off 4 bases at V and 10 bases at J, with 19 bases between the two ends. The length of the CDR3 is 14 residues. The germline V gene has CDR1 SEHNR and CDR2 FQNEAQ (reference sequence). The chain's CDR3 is CASSSHPLGAAAFF. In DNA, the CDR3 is TGTGCCAGCAGCTCCCACCCTTTAGGGGCGGCAGCTTTCTTT.

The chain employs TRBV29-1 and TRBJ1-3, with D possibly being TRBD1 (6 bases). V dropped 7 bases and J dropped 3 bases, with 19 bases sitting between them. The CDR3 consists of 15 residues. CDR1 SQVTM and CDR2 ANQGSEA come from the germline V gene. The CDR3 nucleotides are TGCAGCGCCCATAAGCGAGGGACACTTGGAAACACCATATATTTT. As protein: CSAHKRGTLGNTIYF. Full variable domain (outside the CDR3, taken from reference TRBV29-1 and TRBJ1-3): SAVISQKPSRDICQRGTSLTIQCQVDSQVTMMFWYRQQPGQSLTLIATANQGSEATYESGFVIDKFPISRPNLTFSTLTVSNMSPEDSSIYLCSAHKRGTLGNTIYFGEGSWLTVV.